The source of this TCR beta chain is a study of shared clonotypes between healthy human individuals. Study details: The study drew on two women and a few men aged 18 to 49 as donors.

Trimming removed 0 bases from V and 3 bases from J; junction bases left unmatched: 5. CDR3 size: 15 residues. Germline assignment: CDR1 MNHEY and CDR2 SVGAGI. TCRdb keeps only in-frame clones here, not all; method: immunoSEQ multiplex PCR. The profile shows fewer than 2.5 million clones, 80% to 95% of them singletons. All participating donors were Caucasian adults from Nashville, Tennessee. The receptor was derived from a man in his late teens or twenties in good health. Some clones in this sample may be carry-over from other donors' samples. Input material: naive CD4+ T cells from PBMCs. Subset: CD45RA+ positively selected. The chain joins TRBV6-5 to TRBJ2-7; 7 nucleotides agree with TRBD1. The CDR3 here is CASSYSRQGNYEQYF. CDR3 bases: TGTGCCAGCAGTTACTCCCGACAGGGAAACTACGAGCAGTACTTC.